A single sample is the source of the 27 T cell receptor beta chains below, sequenced in a study of cytomegalovirus exposure and HLA in healthy donors. Vbeta (60) and Jbeta (13) primers were used in the PCR. Sequencing was performed with immunoSEQ multiplex PCR; in TCRdb, only in-frame clones are kept and a portion is missing. This sample has about 140,000 clones; 79% occur once, and the top ten carry around 7%. Sequenced: PBMCs. These receptors originate from a man in his forties in good health and CMV-seropositive.

As regards this clone: One end of the junction does not line up with germline, which may come from a read error. The V and J genes are TRBV7-9 and TRBJ1-2, with 7 bases aligning to TRBD1. The CDR3 has 13 amino acids. The germline CDR1 and CDR2 sequences are SEHNR and FQNEAQ (reference sequence). The CDR3 region is CTSSLSGQYGYTF. In DNA, the CDR3 is TGTACCAGCAGCTTATCGGGACAGTATGGCTACACCTTC.

This rearrangement joins TRBV7-9 to TRBJ2-5; 9 nucleotides line up with TRBD2. CDR1 and CDR2 (germline): SEHNR, FQNEAQ (reference sequence). CDR3 length: 16 residues. J was trimmed by 0 bases and V by 5 bases; bases with no gene match: 7. The CDR3 is CASSPGASGNQETQYF. The CDR3 DNA is TGTGCCAGCAGCCCCGGGGCTAGCGGGAACCAAGAGACCCAGTACTTC.

V is TRBV30 and J is TRBJ2-7; 9 bases agree with TRBD1. With 0 bases clipped from V and 6 bases from J, the junction kept 3 bases outside the gene matches. Germline V CDR1 and CDR2: GTSNPN, SVGIG (reference sequence). This CDR3 region has 13 residues. The CDR3 protein is CAWSVTGGLEQYF. The CDR3 coding sequence is TGTGCCTGGAGTGTAACAGGGGGCCTCGAGCAGTACTTC. Using reference TRBV30 and TRBJ2-7 for the parts outside the CDR3, the full variable domain is SQTIHQWPATLVQPVGSPLSLECTVEGTSNPNLYWYRQAAGRGLQLLFYSVGIGQISSEVPQNLSASRPQDRQFILSSKKLLLSDSGFYLCAWSVTGGLEQYFGPGTRLTVT.

This rearrangement joins TRBV18 to TRBJ1-1; D ambiguous. V shed 6 bases and J shed 5 bases, with 13 bases lying between them. CDR1 and CDR2 (germline): KGHSH, LQKENI. There are 13 residues in the CDR3. CDR3 nucleotides: TGTGCCAGCTCGGGTGGAGACGGGACTGAAGCTTTCTTT. This translates into CASSGGDGTEAFF. Filled out from reference TRBV18 and TRBJ1-1, the complete variable domain reads NAGVMQNPRHLVRRRGQEARLRCSPMKGHSHVYWYRQLPEEGLKFMVYLQKENIIDESGMPKERFSAEFPKEGPSILRIQQVVRGDSAAYFCASSGGDGTEAFFGQGTRLTVV.

This clone has only a few counts. The chain recombines TRBV11-2 with TRBJ2-1, with D tentatively TRBD2 (7 bases). This CDR3 is built from 15 residues. CDR1 and CDR2 from the germline V gene are SGHAT and FQNNGV. V dropped 0 bases and J dropped 7 bases, with 13 bases sitting between them. The CDR3, as DNA: TGTGCCAGCAGCTTAGACGGGAGGCAGGGGAATGAGCAGTTCTTC. Encoded protein: CASSLDGRQGNEQFF.

Only one count was recorded for this clone. V and J are TRBV10-2 and TRBJ2-2; no clear D gene. V gave up 7 bases and J gave up 5 bases, with 11 bases separating them. The CDR3 extends over 13 amino acids. The germline V gene has CDR1 WSHSY and CDR2 SAAADI. The CDR3 protein is CASTSQPTGELFF. In DNA, the CDR3 is TGCGCCAGCACGTCACAGCCGACCGGGGAGCTGTTTTTT.

The chain uses TRBV5-1 and TRBJ2-4, with 14 bases that match TRBD2. Germline CDR1 and CDR2: SGHRS and YFSETQ. J lost 7 bases, V lost 0 bases, and 3 bases had no gene match. The CDR3 has 16 amino acids. CDR3 bases: TGCGCCAGCAGCTTGGAGGGACTAGCGGGAGTGAACATTCAGTACTTC. Amino acid sequence: CASSLEGLAGVNIQYF.

In this sample, this clone turned up a few times. The chain links TRBV18 to TRBJ1-5; D remains unclear. The CDR3 runs to 15 residues. Trimming took off 2 bases at V and 6 bases at J, with 14 bases between the two ends. CDR1 KGHSH and CDR2 LQKENI come from the germline V gene. DNA of the CDR3: TGTGCCAGCTCACCAGAGTATTTAAGTGGTCAGCCCCAGCATTTT. As protein: CASSPEYLSGQPQHF.

Regarding this clone: One end of the junction fails to match germline, which may point to a read error. This chain links TRBV7-9 with TRBJ2-7, with 9 bases lining up with TRBD2. The CDR3 has 13 residues. Per the germline V gene, CDR1 is SEHNR and CDR2 is FQNEAQ (reference sequence). The CDR3 DNA sequence: TGTGCCAGCAGCTTAGGTAGCGGGAGACCTCCCTCCTTC. As protein: CASSLGSGRPPSF.

The chain couples TRBV9 to TRBJ2-5; D gene uncertain. Germline CDR1 and CDR2: SGDLS and YYNGEE. The CDR3 runs 13 residues. V lost 0 bases and J lost 5, with 8 bases in between. CDR3 region: CASSVDPLETQYF. In DNA, the CDR3 is TGTGCCAGCAGCGTAGATCCCTTGGAGACCCAGTACTTC.

V usage is TRBV7-6 and J usage is TRBJ1-1; weak D call: TRBD1 (6 bases). This CDR3 is built from 18 residues. With 2 bases removed from V and 4 bases from J, the gap between germline ends came to 23 bases. Germline V lookup: CDR1 SGHVS, CDR2 FNYEAQ. DNA of the CDR3: TGTGCCAGCAGCTTAATCATCATCGCAGGGGCGGATGGCACTGAAGCTTTCTTT. Residues: CASSLIIIAGADGTEAFF.

The gene calls are TRBV18 and TRBJ1-5, with 7 bases identical to TRBD1. CDR3 length equals 16 residues. With V trimmed by 6 bases and J by 1 base, 9 bases remained unmatched. Germline values: CDR1 KGHSH, CDR2 LQKENI. CDR3: CASSGKGAGSNQPQHF. As DNA, the CDR3 is TGTGCCAGCTCCGGAAAGGGGGCAGGCAGCAATCAGCCCCAGCATTTT.

The J gene is TRBJ2-7, the V gene TRBV5-6; TRBD1 matches at 8 bases. The CDR3 runs to 15 residues. V trimming: 5 bases; J trimming: 9 bases; junction bases outside the gene matches: 16. The V gene's germline CDR1 is SGHDT and CDR2 YYEEEE. In DNA, the CDR3 is TGTGCCAGCAGAATTGGACAGGGCGACCTACGAGTGCAGTACTTC. Translated: CASRIGQGDLRVQYF.

The chain recombines TRBV7-2 with TRBJ2-1; 12 positions match TRBD2. From germline, CDR1 is SGHTA and CDR2 FQGNSA. The J segment lost 0 bases and the V segment lost 7 bases, leaving 10 bases of the junction unmatched. CDR3 length: 18 residues. The CDR3 spells CASTWTSGVLSSYNEQFF. Here the CDR3 DNA reads TGTGCCAGCACTTGGACTAGCGGGGTATTAAGCTCCTACAATGAGCAGTTCTTC.

CDR3 amino acids: CASSVAEGALDEQYF. For the CDR3, the DNA is TGTGCCAGCAGCGTAGCTGAGGGGGCGTTGGACGAGCAGTACTTC. The chain couples TRBV9 to TRBJ2-7; the match to TRBD1 covers 7 bases. Per germline, CDR1 SGDLS and CDR2 YYNGEE. V lost 0 bases to trimming and J lost 5 bases; unmatched junction nucleotides: 8. The CDR3 is made up of 15 amino acids.

The rearrangement uses TRBV30 and TRBJ1-3; 7 positions agree with TRBD1. The CDR3 length is 16 residues. CDR1 is GTSNPN and CDR2 is SVGIG in the germline V gene (reference sequence). V lost 0 bases and J lost 4; bases outside the gene matches: 9. CDR3 nucleotides: TGTGCCTGGAGTGTACTTGACAGGGTGGTAGGAAACACCATATATTTT. It codes for CAWSVLDRVVGNTIYF.

The gene calls are TRBV10-1 and TRBJ2-1, with TRBD2 identical over 9 bases. This CDR3 comprises 15 residues. Trimming cost V 1 base and J 6 bases; bases outside gene matches: 4. Germline loops: CDR1 WNHNN, CDR2 SYGVQD (reference sequence). CDR3 coding DNA: TGCGCCAGCAGTGAGTTGCGGGAGGGCCCCAATGAGCAGTTCTTC. It yields the protein CASSELREGPNEQFF.

The chain carries TRBV7-2 and TRBJ2-3; 7 positions agree with TRBD2. The CDR3 is 15 residues long. After removal of 6 bases from V and 4 bases from J, the junction contained 10 bases not matched to a gene. CDR1 is SGHTA, CDR2 FQGNSA, per germline. CDR3 residues: CASSPPLAPPDTQYF. DNA of the CDR3: TGTGCCAGCAGTCCGCCACTAGCGCCCCCAGATACGCAGTATTTT.

This clone showed up just a few times. The chain links TRBV7-7 to TRBJ2-5; weak D call: TRBD2 (6 bases). Looked up from germline, CDR1 is SSHAT and CDR2 is FNYEAQ (reference sequence). CDR3 size: 13 residues. The chain's CDR3 is CASGSGGQETQYF. Written as DNA, the CDR3 is TGTGCTAGCGGTTCTGGCGGCCAAGAGACCCAGTACTTC.

The chain has TRBV27 and TRBJ2-7; D may be TRBD2 (6 bases). CDR1 and CDR2 from the germline V gene are MNHEY and SMNVEV (reference sequence). The V end lost 9 bases, the J end lost 4 bases, and 13 bases lay between the germline ends. The CDR3 runs 12 residues. The CDR3 coding sequence is TGTGCCAGTGGGGACTCAAGTTACGAGCAGTACTTC. It codes for CASGDSSYEQYF.

This clone has only a few counts. The rearrangement links TRBV10-1 to TRBJ2-7, with 15 bases lining up with TRBD2. The CDR3 runs 19 residues. The germline gives CDR1 WNHNN, CDR2 SYGVQD (reference sequence). J was trimmed by 3 bases and V by 3 bases; bases with no gene match: 12. The CDR3 reads CASSDGFPGLAGGVYEQYF. DNA of the CDR3: TGCGCCAGCAGTGATGGGTTCCCGGGACTAGCGGGGGGCGTCTACGAGCAGTACTTC.

This clone occurred a few times. The V gene is TRBV4-1, the J gene TRBJ1-1; D is perhaps TRBD1 (6 bases). This CDR3 has 17 residues. Germline-derived CDR1 and CDR2 are MGHRA and YSYEKL. Trimming removed 2 bases at V and 1 base at J, with 17 bases between. The CDR3 DNA reads TGCGCCAGCAGCCAATCCCCAACGAGGGGGAAGAACACTGAAGCTTTCTTT. Translated: CASSQSPTRGKNTEAFF.

This chain links TRBV19 with TRBJ1-1; no definite D call. With 1 base removed from V and 8 bases from J, the gap between germline ends came to 5 bases. Germline CDR1 LNHDA, CDR2 SQIVND (reference sequence). The CDR3 extends over 11 amino acids. The CDR3 loop reads CASSIALEAFF. CDR3 bases: TGTGCCAGTAGTATAGCCCTAGAAGCTTTCTTT.

This clone occurred once. The V and J genes are TRBV10-3 and TRBJ2-2; no clear D gene. Deletions cut 2 bases from V and 4 bases from J, with 8 bases between. This CDR3 contains 14 residues. Germline CDR1 is ENHRY and CDR2 is SYGVKD. CDR3 loop: CAISEDSSTGELFF. In DNA, the CDR3 is TGTGCCATCAGTGAGGACTCCTCCACCGGGGAGCTGTTTTTT.

The chain uses TRBV28 and TRBJ2-1; 10 bases fit TRBD2. Trimming took 2 bases from V and 9 from J; bases not matched to a gene: 7. This CDR3 region has 15 residues. Germline CDR1 is MDHEN and CDR2 is SYDVKM. CDR3 region: CASSLGVAGGFEQFF. CDR3 coding DNA: TGTGCCAGCAGTTTAGGGGTAGCGGGAGGATTTGAGCAGTTCTTC.

The chain links TRBV2 to TRBJ2-7; TRBD2 is a possible D gene (6 bases). Trimming shortened V by 3 bases and J by 3 bases, and 6 bases separated the two germline ends. From germline, CDR1 is SNHLY and CDR2 FYNNEI. This CDR3 comprises 12 residues. CDR3 coding DNA: TGTGCCAGCAGTGAGGGAGGCTACGAGCAGTACTTC. This sequence encodes CASSEGGYEQYF. The full variable domain, its missing parts supplied by reference TRBV2 and TRBJ2-7, is EPEVTQTPSHQVTQMGQEVILRCVPISNHLYFYWYRQILGQKVEFLVSFYNNEISEKSEIFDDQFSVERPDGSNFTLKIRSTKLEDSAMYFCASSEGGYEQYFGPGTRLTVT.

The chain combines TRBV7-9 with TRBJ1-5, with 7 bases matching TRBD1. This CDR3 spans 14 amino acids. The J segment lost 5 bases and the V segment lost 4 bases, leaving 5 bases of the junction unmatched. Per the germline V gene, CDR1 is SEHNR and CDR2 is FQNEAQ (reference sequence). This CDR3 is CASSSDRTYQPQHF. CDR3 coding DNA: TGTGCCAGCAGCTCGGACAGGACGTATCAGCCCCAGCATTTT. Full variable domain (missing parts from reference TRBV7-9 and TRBJ1-5): DTGVSQNPRHKITKRGQNVTFRCDPISEHNRLYWYRQTLGQGPEFLTYFQNEAQLEKSRLLSDRFSAERPKGSFSTLEIQRTEQGDSAMYLCASSSDRTYQPQHFGDGTRLSIL.